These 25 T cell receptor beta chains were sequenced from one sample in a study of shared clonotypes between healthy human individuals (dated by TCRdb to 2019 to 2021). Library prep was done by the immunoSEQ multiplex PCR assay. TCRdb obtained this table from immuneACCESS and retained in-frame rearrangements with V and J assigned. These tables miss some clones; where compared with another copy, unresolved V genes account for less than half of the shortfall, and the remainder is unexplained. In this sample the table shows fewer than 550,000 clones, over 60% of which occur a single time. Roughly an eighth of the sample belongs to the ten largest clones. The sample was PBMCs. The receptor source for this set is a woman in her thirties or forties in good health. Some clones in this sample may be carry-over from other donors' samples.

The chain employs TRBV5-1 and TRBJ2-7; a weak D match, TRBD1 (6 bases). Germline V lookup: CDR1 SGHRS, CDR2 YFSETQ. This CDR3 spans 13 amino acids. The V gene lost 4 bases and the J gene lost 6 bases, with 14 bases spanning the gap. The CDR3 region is CASSARGRGEQYF. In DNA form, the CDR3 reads TGCGCCAGCAGCGCCAGGGGAAGGGGCGAGCAGTACTTC. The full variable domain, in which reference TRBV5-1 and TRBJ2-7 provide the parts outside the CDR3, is KAGVTQTPRYLIKTRGQQVTLSCSPISGHRSVSWYQQTPGQGLQFLFEYFSETQRNKGNFPGRFSGRQFSNSRSEMNVSTLELGDSALYLCASSARGRGEQYFGPGTRLTVT.

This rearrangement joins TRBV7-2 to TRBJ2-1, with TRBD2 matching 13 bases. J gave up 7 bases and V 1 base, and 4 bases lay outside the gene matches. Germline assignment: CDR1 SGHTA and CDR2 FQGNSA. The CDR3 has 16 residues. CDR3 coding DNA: TGTGCCAGCAGCTTAGTTTGGACTAGCGGGAGTAATGAGCAGTTCTTC. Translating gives CASSLVWTSGSNEQFF.

DNA for the CDR3: TGTGCCAGCAGCAAGACAGGGCGAACTAGCACAGATACGCAGTATTTT. Translation gives CASSKTGRTSTDTQYF. The chain uses TRBV9 and TRBJ2-3, with 7 bases that match TRBD1. With 4 bases clipped from V and 0 bases from J, the junction kept 8 bases outside the gene matches. CDR3 length equals 16 residues. From germline, CDR1 is SGDLS and CDR2 YYNGEE.

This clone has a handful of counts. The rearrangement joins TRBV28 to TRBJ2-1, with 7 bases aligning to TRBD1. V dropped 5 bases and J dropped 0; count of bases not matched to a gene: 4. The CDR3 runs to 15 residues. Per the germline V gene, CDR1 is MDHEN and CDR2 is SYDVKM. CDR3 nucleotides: TGTGCCAGCAGTACCCCAGGGGGCTCCTACAATGAGCAGTTCTTC. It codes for CASSTPGGSYNEQFF.

CDR3 in amino acids: CTSSRVGRGLDSNQPQHF. The CDR3 nucleotides read TGCACCAGCAGCCGAGTGGGCAGGGGGCTCGATAGCAATCAGCCCCAGCATTTT. The rearrangement uses TRBV1 and TRBJ1-5; the listed D gene, TRBD1, was not tested against the DNA. TRBV1 constitutes a pseudogene. There are 18 residues in the CDR3.

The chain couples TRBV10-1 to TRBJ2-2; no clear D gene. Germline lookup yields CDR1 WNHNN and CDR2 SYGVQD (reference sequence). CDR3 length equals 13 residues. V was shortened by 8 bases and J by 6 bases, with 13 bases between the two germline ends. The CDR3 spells CASRPGGAGELFF. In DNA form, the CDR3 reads TGCGCCAGCCGCCCGGGTGGGGCCGGGGAGCTGTTTTTT.

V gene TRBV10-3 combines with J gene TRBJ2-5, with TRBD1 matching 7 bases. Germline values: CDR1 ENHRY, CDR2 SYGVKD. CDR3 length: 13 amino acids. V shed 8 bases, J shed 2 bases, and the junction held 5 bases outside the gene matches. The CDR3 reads CAIHRDRQETQYF. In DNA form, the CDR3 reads TGTGCCATCCACCGGGACAGACAAGAGACCCAGTACTTC.

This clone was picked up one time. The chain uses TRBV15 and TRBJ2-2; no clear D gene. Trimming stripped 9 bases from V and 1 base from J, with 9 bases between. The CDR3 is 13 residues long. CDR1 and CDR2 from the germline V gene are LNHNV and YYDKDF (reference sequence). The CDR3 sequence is CATKRLNTGELFF. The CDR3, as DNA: TGTGCCACAAAGAGGCTGAACACCGGGGAGCTGTTTTTT. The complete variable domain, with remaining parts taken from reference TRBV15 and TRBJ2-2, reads DAMVIQNPRYQVTQFGKPVTLSCSQTLNHNVMYWYQQKSSQAPKLLFHYYDKDFNNEADTPDNFQSRRPNTSFCFLDIRSPGLGDTAMYLCATKRLNTGELFFGEGSRLTVL.

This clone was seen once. CDR3 amino acids: CASGRDTNTEAFF. In DNA form, the CDR3 reads TGTGCTAGTGGCCGGGACACCAACACTGAAGCTTTCTTT. The genes are TRBV12-5 and TRBJ1-1; D might be TRBD1 (6 bases). From germline, CDR1 is LGHNT and CDR2 FRNRAP. This CDR3 has 13 residues. V lost 6 bases and J lost 2, with 10 bases in between.

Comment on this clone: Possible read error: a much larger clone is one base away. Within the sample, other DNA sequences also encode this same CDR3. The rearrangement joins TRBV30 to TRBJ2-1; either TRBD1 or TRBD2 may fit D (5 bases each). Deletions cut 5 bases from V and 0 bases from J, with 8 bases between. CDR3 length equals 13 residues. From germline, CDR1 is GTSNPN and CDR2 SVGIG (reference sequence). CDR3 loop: CAWSGSSYNEQFF. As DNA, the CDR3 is TGTGCCTGGTCAGGGAGCTCCTACAATGAGCAGTTCTTC.

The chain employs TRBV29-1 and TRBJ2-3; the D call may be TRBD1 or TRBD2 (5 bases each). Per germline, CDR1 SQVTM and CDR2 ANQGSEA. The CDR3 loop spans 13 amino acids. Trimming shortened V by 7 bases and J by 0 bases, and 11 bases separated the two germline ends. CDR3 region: CSGGTGSTDTQYF. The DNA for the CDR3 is TGCAGCGGAGGGACGGGGAGCACAGATACGCAGTATTTT.

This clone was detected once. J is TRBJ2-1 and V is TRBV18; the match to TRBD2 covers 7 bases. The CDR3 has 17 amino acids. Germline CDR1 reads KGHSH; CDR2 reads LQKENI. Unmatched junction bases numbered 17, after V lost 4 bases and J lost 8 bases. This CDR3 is CASSLLSRLAAGDEQFF. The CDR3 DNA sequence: TGTGCCAGCTCACTACTTTCTAGGCTAGCGGCTGGTGATGAGCAGTTCTTC.

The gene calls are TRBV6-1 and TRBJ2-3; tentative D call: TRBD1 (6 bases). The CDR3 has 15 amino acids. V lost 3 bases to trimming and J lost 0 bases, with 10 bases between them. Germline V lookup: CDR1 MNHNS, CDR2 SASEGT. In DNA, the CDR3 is TGTGCCAGCAGTGAGGTCAGGGGTAGCACAGATACGCAGTATTTT. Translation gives CASSEVRGSTDTQYF.

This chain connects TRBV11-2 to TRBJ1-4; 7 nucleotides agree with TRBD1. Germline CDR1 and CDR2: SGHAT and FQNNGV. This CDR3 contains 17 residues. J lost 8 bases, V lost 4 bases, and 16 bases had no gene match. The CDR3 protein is CASSSPRGAGGNEKLFF. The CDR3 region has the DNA TGTGCCAGCAGCTCTCCCCGGGGGGCAGGGGGTAACGAAAAACTGTTTTTT.

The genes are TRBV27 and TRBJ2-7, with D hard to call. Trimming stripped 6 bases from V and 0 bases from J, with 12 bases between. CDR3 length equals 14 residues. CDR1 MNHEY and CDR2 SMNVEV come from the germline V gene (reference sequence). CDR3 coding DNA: TGTGCCAGCAGGTTAACGTCAAACTCCTACGAGCAGTACTTC. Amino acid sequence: CASRLTSNSYEQYF.

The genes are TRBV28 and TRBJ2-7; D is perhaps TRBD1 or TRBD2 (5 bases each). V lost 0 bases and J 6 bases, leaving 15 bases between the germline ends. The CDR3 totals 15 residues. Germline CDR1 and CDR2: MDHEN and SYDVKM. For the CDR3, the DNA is TGTGCCAGCAGTTTATGGCCCAGGGAGACGGGCGAGCAGTACTTC. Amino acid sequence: CASSLWPRETGEQYF.

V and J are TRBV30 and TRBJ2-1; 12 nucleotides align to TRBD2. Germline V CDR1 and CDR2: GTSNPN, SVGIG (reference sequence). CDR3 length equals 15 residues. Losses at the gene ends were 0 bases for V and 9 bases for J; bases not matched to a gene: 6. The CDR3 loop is CAWSVGLAGGSEQFF. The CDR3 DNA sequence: TGTGCCTGGAGTGTAGGTCTAGCGGGAGGGTCTGAGCAGTTCTTC.

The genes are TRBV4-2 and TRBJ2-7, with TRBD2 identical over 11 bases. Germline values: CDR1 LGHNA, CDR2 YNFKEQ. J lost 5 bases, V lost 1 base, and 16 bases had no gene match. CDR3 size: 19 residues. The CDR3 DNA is TGTGCCAGCAGCCAAGGGGGGAGGTTAGGGACTAGCGGCTTGGACGAGCAGTACTTC. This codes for CASSQGGRLGTSGLDEQYF.

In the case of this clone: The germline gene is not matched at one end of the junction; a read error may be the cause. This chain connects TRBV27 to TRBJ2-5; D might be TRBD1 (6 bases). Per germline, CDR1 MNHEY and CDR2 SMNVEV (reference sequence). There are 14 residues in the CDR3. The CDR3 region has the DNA TGTGCCGGCAGTTTATCCCGGGACACAAGGACCCAGTACTTC. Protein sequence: CAGSLSRDTRTQYF.

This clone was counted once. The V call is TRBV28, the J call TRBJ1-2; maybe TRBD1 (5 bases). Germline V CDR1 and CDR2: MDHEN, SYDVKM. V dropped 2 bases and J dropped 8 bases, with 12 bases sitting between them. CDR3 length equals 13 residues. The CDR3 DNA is TGTGCCAGCAGTTTAATGGGGGGAATAGGCTACACCTTC. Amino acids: CASSLMGGIGYTF.

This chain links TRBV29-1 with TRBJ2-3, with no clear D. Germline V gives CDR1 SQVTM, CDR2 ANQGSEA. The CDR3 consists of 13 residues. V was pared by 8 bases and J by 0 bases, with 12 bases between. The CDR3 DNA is TGCAGCCAAAGGGCAGCTAGCACAGATACGCAGTATTTT. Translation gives CSQRAASTDTQYF.

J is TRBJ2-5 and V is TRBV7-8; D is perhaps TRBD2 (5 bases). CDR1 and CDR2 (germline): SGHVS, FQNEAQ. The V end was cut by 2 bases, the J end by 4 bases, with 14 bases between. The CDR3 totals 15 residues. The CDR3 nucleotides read TGTGCCAGCAGCTTAAGCCCTCGGGGAACAGAGACCCAGTACTTC. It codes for CASSLSPRGTETQYF.

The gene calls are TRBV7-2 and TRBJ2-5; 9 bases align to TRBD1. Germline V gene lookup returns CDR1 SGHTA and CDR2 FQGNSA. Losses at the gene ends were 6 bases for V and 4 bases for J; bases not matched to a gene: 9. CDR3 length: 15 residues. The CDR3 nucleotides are TGTGCCAGCAGTCAAAGCGGGACAGGGAGAGAGACCCAGTACTTC. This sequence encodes CASSQSGTGRETQYF.

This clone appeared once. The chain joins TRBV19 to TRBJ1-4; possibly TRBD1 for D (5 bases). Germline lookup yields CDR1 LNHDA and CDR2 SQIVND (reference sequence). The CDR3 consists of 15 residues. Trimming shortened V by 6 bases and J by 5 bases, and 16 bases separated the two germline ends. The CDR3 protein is CASRPAGLQNEKLFF. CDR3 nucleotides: TGTGCCAGTAGACCCGCGGGGCTTCAAAATGAAAAACTGTTTTTT.

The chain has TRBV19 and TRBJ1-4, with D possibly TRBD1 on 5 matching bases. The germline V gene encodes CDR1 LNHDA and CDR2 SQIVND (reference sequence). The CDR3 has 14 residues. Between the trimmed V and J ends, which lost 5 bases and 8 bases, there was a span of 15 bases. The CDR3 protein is CASSQGRVAEKLFF. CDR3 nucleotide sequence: TGTGCCAGTAGTCAGGGAAGGGTGGCCGAAAAACTGTTTTTT.